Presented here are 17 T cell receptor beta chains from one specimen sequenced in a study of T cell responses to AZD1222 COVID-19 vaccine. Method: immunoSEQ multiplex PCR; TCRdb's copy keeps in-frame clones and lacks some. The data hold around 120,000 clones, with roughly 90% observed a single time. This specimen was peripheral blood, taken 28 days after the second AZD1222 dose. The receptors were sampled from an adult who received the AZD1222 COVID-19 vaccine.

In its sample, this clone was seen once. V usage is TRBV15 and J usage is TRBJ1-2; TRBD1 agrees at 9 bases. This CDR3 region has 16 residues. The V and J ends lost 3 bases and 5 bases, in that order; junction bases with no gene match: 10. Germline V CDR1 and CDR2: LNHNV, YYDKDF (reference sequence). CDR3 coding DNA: TGTGCCACCAGCAGGCAACTATCCGGACAGGGGTATGGCTACACCTTC. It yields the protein CATSRQLSGQGYGYTF. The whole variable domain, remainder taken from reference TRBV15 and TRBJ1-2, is DAMVIQNPRYQVTQFGKPVTLSCSQTLNHNVMYWYQQKSSQAPKLLFHYYDKDFNNEADTPDNFQSRRPNTSFCFLDIRSPGLGDTAMYLCATSRQLSGQGYGYTFGSGTRLTVV.

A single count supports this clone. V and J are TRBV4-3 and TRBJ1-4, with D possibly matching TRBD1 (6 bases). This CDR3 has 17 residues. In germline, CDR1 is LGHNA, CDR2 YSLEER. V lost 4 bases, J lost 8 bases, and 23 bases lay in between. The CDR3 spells CASSRRNVQGLGEKLFF. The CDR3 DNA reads TGCGCCAGCAGCCGACGCAACGTCCAGGGGCTAGGGGAAAAACTGTTTTTT.

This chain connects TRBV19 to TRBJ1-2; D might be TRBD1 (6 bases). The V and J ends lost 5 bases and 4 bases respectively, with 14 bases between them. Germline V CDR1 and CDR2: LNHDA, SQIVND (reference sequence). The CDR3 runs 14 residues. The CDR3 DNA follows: TGTGCCAGTAGTCCACAGGGTCGCGGCTATGGCTACACCTTC. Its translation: CASSPQGRGYGYTF.

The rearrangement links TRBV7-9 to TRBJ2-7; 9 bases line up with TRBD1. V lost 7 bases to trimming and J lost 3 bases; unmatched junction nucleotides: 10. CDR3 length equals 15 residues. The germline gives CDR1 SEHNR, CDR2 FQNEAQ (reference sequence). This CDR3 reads CASTPAPDRGYEQYF. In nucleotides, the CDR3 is TGTGCCAGCACCCCAGCCCCGGACAGGGGCTACGAGCAGTACTTC.

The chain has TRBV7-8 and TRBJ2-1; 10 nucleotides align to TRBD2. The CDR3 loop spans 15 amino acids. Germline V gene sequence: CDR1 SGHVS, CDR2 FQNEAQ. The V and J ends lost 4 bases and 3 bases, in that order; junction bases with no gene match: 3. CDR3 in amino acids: CASSSTSGHYNEQFF. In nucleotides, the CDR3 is TGTGCCAGCAGCTCGACTAGCGGGCACTACAATGAGCAGTTCTTC.

CDR3 sequence reads: CASSLNRDNNQPQHF. The DNA for the CDR3 is TGTGCCAGCAGCCTTAACCGGGACAACAATCAGCCCCAGCATTTT. The rearrangement uses TRBV7-2 and TRBJ1-5, with a weak D call TRBD1 (6 bases). V dropped 5 bases and J dropped 3 bases, with 14 bases sitting between them. The CDR3 is made up of 15 amino acids. Germline values: CDR1 SGHTA, CDR2 FQGNSA.

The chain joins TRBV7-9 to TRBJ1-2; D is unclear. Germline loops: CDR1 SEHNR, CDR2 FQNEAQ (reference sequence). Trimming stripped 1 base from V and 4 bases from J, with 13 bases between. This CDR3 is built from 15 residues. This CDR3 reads CASSLGFGSGYGYTF. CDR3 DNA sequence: TGTGCCAGCAGCTTAGGATTCGGCTCGGGCTATGGCTACACCTTC.

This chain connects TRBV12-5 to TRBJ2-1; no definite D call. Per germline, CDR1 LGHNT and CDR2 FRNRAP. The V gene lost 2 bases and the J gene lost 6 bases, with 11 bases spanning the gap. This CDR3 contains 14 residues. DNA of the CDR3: TGTGCTAGTGGTTTGACCGGCTGGGGCAATGAGCAGTTCTTC. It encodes CASGLTGWGNEQFF.

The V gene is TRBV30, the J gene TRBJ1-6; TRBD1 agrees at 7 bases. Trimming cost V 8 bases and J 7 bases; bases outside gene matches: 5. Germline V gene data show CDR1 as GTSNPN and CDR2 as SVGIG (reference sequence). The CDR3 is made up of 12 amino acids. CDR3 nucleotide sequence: TGTGCCCACAACAGGGGAAATTCACCCCTCCACTTT. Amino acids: CAHNRGNSPLHF.

The DNA for the CDR3 is TGTGCCAGCAGCCTCGTAAATCAGCCCCAGCATTTT. It yields the protein CASSLVNQPQHF. This chain joins TRBV7-2 and TRBJ1-5; D is unclear. CDR3 size: 12 residues. CDR1 and CDR2 from the germline V gene are SGHTA and FQGNSA. Trimming cost V 5 bases and J 4 bases, with 6 bases left between them.

The CDR3 coding sequence is TGTGCCAGTAGTATCATGCCCCGGGACACTGAAGCTTTCTTT. Translated: CASSIMPRDTEAFF. This chain links TRBV19 with TRBJ1-1, with unresolved D. The CDR3 extends over 14 amino acids. The V end was cut by 3 bases, the J end by 3 bases, with 11 bases between. Germline V gene data show CDR1 as LNHDA and CDR2 as SQIVND (reference sequence).

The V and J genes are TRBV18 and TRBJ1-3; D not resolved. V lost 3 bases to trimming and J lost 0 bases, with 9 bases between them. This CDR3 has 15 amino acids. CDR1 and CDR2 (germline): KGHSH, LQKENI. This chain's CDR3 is CASSPDITSGNTIYF. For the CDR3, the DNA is TGTGCCAGCTCACCCGACATTACCTCTGGAAACACCATATATTTT.

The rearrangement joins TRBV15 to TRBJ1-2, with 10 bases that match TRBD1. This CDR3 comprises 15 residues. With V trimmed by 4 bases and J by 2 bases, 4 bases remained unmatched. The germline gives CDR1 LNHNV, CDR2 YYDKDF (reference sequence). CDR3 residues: CATSKEDRGNYGYTF. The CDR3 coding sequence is TGTGCCACCAGCAAAGAGGACAGGGGGAACTATGGCTACACCTTC.

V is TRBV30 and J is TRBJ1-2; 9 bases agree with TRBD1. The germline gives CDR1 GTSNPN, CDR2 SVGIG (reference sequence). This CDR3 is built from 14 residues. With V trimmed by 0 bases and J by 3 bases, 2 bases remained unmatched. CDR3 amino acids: CAWSVQGAHYGYTF. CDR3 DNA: TGTGCCTGGAGTGTACAGGGGGCCCACTATGGCTACACCTTC.

The CDR3 loop is CASSRSTGKGYTF. The CDR3 bases are TGTGCCAGCAGCCGATCGACAGGGAAAGGCTACACCTTC. The chain links TRBV28 to TRBJ1-2; the match to TRBD1 covers 7 bases. The ends lost 6 bases at V and 8 bases at J; junction bases unmatched: 9. CDR3 length: 13 residues. Germline V gives CDR1 MDHEN, CDR2 SYDVKM.

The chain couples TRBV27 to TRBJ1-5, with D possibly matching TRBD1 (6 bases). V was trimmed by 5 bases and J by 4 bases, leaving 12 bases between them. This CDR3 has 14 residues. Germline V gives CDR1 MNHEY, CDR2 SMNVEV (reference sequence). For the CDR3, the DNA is TGTGCCAGCAGTCCAGGACAGCTTAATCAGCCCCAGCATTTT. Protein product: CASSPGQLNQPQHF.

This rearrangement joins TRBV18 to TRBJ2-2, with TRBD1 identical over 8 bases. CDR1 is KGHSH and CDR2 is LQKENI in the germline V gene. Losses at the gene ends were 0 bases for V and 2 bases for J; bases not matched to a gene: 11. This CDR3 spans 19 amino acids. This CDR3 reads CASSPPGTGSRFNTGELFF. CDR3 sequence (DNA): TGTGCCAGCTCACCACCGGGGACAGGATCTAGGTTCAACACCGGGGAGCTGTTTTTT.